Shown below are 14 T cell receptor beta chains from a single sample sequenced in a study of blood T cell repertoires in COVID-19 (dated by TCRdb to 2018 to 2020). Receptor amplification or capture employed the immunoSEQ multiplex PCR assay. Sourced from immuneACCESS, this table was stored by TCRdb with only in-frame sequences that have V and J called. A share of the clones is absent; for the studies checked, an unresolved V gene accounts for under half, and the remainder has no known explanation. The sample records around 260,000 clones, 88% of which are singletons. The top ten constitute 0.7% of the sample. Sequenced input: peripheral blood. These receptors all come from a human donor in a cohort sampled during active COVID-19.

The chain carries TRBV28 and TRBJ2-4, with no clear D. Trimming took off 4 bases at V and 0 bases at J, with 10 bases between the two ends. Germline CDR1 and CDR2: MDHEN and SYDVKM. The CDR3 consists of 15 residues. This CDR3 is CASSSVQLAKNIQYF. DNA of the CDR3: TGTGCCAGCAGTTCGGTACAGCTAGCCAAAAACATTCAGTACTTC.

The chain uses TRBV24-1 and TRBJ2-6, with a tentative D call TRBD2 (6 bases). CDR3 length: 14 amino acids. V gave up 7 bases and J gave up 3 bases, with 9 bases separating them. Germline V gene sequence: CDR1 KGHDR, CDR2 SFDVKD. DNA of the CDR3: TGTGCCACCAGACGCGGGATTGGGGCCAACGTCCTGACTTTC. It yields the protein CATRRGIGANVLTF.

The chain recombines TRBV6-5 with TRBJ1-1, with D unclear. This CDR3 comprises 15 residues. V was pared by 6 bases and J by 1 base, with 15 bases between. Germline assignment: CDR1 MNHEY and CDR2 SVGAGI. The CDR3 loop is CASRHRRTSNTEAFF. The CDR3 coding sequence is TGTGCCAGCAGGCATCGACGGACTTCGAACACTGAAGCTTTCTTT.

V usage is TRBV4-3 and J usage is TRBJ2-7; D is ambiguous. CDR1 and CDR2 (germline): LGHNA, YSLEER. The germline V and J ends were trimmed by 1 base and 4 bases, with 8 bases remaining between them. This CDR3 comprises 13 residues. CDR3 in DNA: TGCGCCAGCAGCCAAGGGCACGGGTACGAGCAGTACTTC. This codes for CASSQGHGYEQYF.

The V gene is TRBV18, the J gene TRBJ1-6; tentative D call: TRBD1 (5 bases). The V end was cut by 1 base, the J end by 5 bases, with 12 bases between. The CDR3 runs to 16 residues. Germline-derived CDR1 and CDR2 are KGHSH and LQKENI. CDR3 nucleotide sequence: TGTGCCAGCTCACCACTCCAGACAGTGAATAATTCACCCCTCCACTTT. This encodes CASSPLQTVNNSPLHF.

The rearrangement joins TRBV7-9 to TRBJ2-5, with 14 bases matching TRBD2. This CDR3 has 17 residues. The germline gives CDR1 SEHNR, CDR2 FQNEAQ (reference sequence). J gave up 5 bases and V 3 bases, and 8 bases lay outside the gene matches. The CDR3 DNA reads TGTGCCAGCAGCTTGTTGACTAGCGGGAGGGCCGGGGAGACCCAGTACTTC. Its translation: CASSLLTSGRAGETQYF.

The chain carries TRBV2 and TRBJ2-3; 12 nucleotides match TRBD2. CDR1 and CDR2 from the germline V gene are SNHLY and FYNNEI. This CDR3 comprises 15 residues. Trimming removed 6 bases from V and 6 bases from J; junction bases left unmatched: 7. CDR3 sequence reads: CASRGTSGPLDTQYF. DNA for the CDR3: TGTGCCAGCAGAGGGACTAGCGGGCCCCTGGATACGCAGTATTTT.

The chain is built from TRBV30 and TRBJ2-5; D perhaps matches TRBD2 (5 bases). This CDR3 has 16 amino acids. Germline V CDR1 and CDR2: GTSNPN, SVGIG (reference sequence). Deletions cut 1 base from V and 1 base from J, with 16 bases between. DNA of the CDR3: TGTGCCTGGAGTGGAGGAGGACCGATCCTCCAAGAGACCCAGTACTTC. This translates into CAWSGGGPILQETQYF.

The chain links TRBV20-1 to TRBJ1-1, with a weak D call TRBD1 (6 bases). This CDR3 region has 14 residues. Germline CDR1 and CDR2: DFQATT and SNEGSKA (reference sequence). Trimming removed 3 bases from V and 4 bases from J, with 15 bases in between. The CDR3 DNA reads TGCAGTGCTAGTCGGGCGAGGGGGGGCACTGAAGCTTTCTTT. It yields the protein CSASRARGGTEAFF.

The chain employs TRBV5-8 and TRBJ1-1, with D tentatively TRBD1 (6 bases). V lost 0 bases to trimming and J lost 3 bases, with 15 bases between them. CDR3 length equals 16 residues. Germline values: CDR1 SGHTS, CDR2 YDEGEE. For the CDR3, the DNA is TGTGCCAGCAGCTTGGCCTGGGACACAATTTACACTGAAGCTTTCTTT. It specifies CASSLAWDTIYTEAFF.

This chain connects TRBV19 to TRBJ1-5, with 8 nucleotides matching TRBD1. The CDR3 spans 18 residues. Per the germline V gene, CDR1 is LNHDA and CDR2 is SQIVND (reference sequence). Trimming at V came to 5 bases and at J to 2 bases, leaving 14 bases not matched to a gene. As DNA, the CDR3 is TGTGCCAGTAGTGTTGACCGGGACAGGACGGCGGGCAATCAGCCCCAGCATTTT. It is translated as CASSVDRDRTAGNQPQHF.

A note on this clone: This CDR3 is also generated by other DNA sequences in the sample. The chain combines TRBV5-4 with TRBJ2-2; D is ambiguous. The CDR3 loop spans 12 amino acids. The germline V gene has CDR1 SGHNT and CDR2 YYREEE (reference sequence). V lost 4 bases to trimming and J lost 2 bases, with 3 bases between them. The CDR3 DNA is TGTGCCAGCAGCCGTAACACCGGGGAGCTGTTTTTT. Its translation: CASSRNTGELFF.

The genes are TRBV28 and TRBJ1-2; D unresolved. Germline-derived CDR1 and CDR2 are MDHEN and SYDVKM. Trimming removed 2 bases at V and 7 bases at J, with 11 bases between. This CDR3 has 13 amino acids. CDR3 loop: CASSLIEGSGYTF. Written as DNA, the CDR3 is TGTGCCAGCAGTTTAATCGAGGGTAGTGGCTACACCTTC.

The chain recombines TRBV7-2 with TRBJ1-3, with TRBD1 matching 7 bases. V gave up 1 base and J gave up 4 bases; unmatched junction bases: 4. The CDR3 runs 15 residues. CDR1 and CDR2 (germline): SGHTA, FQGNSA. The CDR3 DNA sequence: TGTGCCAGCAGCTTAGGGGCAGGGGGAGGAAACACCATATATTTT. It specifies CASSLGAGGGNTIYF. Looking up the rest from reference TRBV7-2 and TRBJ1-3 gives the full variable domain: GAGVSQSPSNKVTEKGKDVELRCDPISGHTALYWYRQSLGQGLEFLIYFQGNSAPDKSGLPSDRFSAERTGGSVSTLTIQRTQQEDSAVYLCASSLGAGGGNTIYFGEGSWLTVV.